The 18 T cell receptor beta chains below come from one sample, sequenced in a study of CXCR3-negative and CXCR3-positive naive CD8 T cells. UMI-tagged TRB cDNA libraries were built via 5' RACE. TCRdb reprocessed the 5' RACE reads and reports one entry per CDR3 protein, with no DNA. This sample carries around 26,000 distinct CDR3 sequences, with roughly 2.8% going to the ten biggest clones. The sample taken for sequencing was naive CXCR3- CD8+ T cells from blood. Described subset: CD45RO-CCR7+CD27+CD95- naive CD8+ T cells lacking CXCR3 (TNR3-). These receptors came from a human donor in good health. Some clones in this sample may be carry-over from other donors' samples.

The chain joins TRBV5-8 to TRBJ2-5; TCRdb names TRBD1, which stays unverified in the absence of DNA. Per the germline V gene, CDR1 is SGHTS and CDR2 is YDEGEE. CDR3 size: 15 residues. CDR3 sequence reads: CASSSGQTSFETQYF.

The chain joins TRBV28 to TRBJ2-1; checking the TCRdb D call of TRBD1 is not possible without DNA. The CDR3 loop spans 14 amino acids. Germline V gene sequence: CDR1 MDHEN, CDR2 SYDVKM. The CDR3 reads CASSLPGTVREQFF.

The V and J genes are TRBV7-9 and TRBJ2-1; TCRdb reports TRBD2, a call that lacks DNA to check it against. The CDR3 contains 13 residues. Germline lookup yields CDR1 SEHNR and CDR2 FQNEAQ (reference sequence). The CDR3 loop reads CASSQDPRDEQFF. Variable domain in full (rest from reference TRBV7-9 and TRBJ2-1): DTGVSQNPRHKITKRGQNVTFRCDPISEHNRLYWYRQTLGQGPEFLTYFQNEAQLEKSRLLSDRFSAERPKGSFSTLEIQRTEQGDSAMYLCASSQDPRDEQFFGPGTRLTVL.

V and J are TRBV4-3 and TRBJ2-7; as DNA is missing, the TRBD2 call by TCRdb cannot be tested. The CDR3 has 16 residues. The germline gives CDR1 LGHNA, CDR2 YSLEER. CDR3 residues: CASSQGTGLGGYEQYF.

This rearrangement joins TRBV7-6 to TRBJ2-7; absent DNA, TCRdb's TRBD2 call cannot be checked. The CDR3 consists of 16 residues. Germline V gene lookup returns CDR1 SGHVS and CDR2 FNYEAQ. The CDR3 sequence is CASSLGLAGTTYEQYF.

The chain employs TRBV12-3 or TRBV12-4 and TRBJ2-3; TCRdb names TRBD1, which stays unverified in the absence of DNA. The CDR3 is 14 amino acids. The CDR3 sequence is CASSPGDRTDTQYF.

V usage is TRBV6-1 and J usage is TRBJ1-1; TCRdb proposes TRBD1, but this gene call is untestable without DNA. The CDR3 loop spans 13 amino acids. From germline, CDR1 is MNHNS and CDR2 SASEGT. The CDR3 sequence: CASSDGGDTEAFF.

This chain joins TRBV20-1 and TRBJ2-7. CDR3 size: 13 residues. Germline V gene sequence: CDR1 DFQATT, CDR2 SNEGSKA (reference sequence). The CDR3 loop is CSATDRRSYEQYF.

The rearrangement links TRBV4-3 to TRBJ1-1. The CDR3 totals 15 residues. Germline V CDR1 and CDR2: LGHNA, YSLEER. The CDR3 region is CASSQEAGTNTEAFF.

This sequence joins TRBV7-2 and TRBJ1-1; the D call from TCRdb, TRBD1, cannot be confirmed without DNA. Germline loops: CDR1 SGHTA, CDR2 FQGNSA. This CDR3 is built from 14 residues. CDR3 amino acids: CASSLGGGGTEAFF. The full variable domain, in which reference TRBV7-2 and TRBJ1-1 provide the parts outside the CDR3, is GAGVSQSPSNKVTEKGKDVELRCDPISGHTALYWYRQSLGQGLEFLIYFQGNSAPDKSGLPSDRFSAERTGGSVSTLTIQRTQQEDSAVYLCASSLGGGGTEAFFGQGTRLTVV.

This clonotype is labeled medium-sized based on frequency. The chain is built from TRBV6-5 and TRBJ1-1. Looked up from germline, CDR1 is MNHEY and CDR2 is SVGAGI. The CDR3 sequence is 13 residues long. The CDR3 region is CASSYHGQPEAFF.

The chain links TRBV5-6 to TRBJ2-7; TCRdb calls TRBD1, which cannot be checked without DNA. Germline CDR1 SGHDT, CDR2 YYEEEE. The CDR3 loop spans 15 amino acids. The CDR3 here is CASSSPGQGAYEQYF.

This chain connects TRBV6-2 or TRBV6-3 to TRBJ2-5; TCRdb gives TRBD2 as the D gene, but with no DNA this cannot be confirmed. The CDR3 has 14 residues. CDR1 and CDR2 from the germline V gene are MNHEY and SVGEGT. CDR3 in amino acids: CASSKTTFQETQYF.

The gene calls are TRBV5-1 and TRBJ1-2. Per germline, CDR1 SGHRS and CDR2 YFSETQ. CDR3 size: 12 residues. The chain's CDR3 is CASSLEGGGYTF.

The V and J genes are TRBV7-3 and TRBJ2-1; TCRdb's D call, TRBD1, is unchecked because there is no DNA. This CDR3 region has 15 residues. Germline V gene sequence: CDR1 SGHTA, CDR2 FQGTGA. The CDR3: CASSLLGQGPSEQFF.

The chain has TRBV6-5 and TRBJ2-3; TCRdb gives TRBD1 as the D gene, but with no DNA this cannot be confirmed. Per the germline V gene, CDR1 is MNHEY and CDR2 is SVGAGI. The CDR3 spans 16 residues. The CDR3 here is CASSYSDHRVERTQYF.

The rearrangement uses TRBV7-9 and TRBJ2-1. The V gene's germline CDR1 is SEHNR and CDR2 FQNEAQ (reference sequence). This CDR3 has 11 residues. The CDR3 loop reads CASSLTDQKFF.

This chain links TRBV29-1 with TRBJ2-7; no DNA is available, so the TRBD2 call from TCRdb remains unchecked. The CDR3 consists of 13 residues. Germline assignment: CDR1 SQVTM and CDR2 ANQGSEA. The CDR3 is CSVTSGGAYEQYF.